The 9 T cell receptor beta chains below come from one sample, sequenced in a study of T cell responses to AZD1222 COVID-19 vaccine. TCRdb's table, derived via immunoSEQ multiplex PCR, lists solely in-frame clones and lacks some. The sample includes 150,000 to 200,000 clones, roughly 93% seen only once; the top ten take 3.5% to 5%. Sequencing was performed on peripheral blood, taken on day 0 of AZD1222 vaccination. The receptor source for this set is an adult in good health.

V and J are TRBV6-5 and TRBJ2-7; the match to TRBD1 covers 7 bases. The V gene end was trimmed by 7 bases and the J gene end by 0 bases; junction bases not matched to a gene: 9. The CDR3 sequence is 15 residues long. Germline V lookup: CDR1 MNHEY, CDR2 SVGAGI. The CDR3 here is CASTLQGGSSYEQYF. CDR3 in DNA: TGTGCCAGCACCCTACAAGGGGGCAGCTCCTACGAGCAGTACTTC.

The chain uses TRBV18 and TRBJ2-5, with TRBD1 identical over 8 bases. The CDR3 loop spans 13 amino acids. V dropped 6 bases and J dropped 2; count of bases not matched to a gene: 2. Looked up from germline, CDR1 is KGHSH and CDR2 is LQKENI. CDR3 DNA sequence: TGTGCCAGCTCGGGACAGGAACAAGAGACCCAGTACTTC. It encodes CASSGQEQETQYF.

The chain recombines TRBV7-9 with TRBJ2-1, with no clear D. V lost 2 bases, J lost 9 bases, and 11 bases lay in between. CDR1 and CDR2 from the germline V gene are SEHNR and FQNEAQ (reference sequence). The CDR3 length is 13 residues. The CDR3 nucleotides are TGTGCCAGCAGCTTAACAGCCTTAGGTGAGCAGTTCTTC. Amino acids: CASSLTALGEQFF.

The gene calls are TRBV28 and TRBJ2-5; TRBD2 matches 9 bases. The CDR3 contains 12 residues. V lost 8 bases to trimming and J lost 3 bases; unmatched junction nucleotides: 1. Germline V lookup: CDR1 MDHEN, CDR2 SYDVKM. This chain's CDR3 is CASERGEETQYF. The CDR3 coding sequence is TGTGCCAGCGAGCGGGGGGAAGAGACCCAGTACTTC.

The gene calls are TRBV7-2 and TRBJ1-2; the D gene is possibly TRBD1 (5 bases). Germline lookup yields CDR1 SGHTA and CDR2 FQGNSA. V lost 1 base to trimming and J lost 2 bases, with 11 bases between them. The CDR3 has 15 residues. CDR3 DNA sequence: TGTGCCAGCAGCTTAGAATCAGGGTGGAACTATGGCTACACCTTC. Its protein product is CASSLESGWNYGYTF.

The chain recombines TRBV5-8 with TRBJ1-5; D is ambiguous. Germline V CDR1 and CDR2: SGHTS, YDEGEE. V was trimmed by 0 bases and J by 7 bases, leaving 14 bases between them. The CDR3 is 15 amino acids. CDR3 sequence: CASSLGRRVRQPQHF. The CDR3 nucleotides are TGTGCCAGCAGCTTGGGGCGTAGGGTCCGGCAGCCCCAGCATTTT.

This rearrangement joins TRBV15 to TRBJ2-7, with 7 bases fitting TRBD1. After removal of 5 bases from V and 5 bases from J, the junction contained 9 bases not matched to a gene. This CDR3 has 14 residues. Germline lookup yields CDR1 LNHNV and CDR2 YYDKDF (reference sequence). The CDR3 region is CATSGRQGLNEQYF. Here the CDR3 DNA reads TGTGCCACCAGCGGACGACAGGGATTGAACGAGCAGTACTTC.

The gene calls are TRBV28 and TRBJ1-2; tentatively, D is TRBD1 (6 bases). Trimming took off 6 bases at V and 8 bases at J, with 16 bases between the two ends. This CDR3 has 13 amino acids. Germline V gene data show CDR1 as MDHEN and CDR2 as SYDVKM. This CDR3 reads CASSSGHPTGYTF. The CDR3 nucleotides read TGTGCCAGCAGCTCGGGACACCCAACCGGCTACACCTTC.

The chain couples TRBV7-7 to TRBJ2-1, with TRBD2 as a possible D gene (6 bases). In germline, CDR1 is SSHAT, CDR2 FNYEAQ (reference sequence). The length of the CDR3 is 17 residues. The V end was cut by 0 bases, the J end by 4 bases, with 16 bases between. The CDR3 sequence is CASSLAKRESGYNEQFF. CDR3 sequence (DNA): TGTGCCAGCAGCTTAGCGAAACGGGAGTCGGGGTACAATGAGCAGTTCTTC.